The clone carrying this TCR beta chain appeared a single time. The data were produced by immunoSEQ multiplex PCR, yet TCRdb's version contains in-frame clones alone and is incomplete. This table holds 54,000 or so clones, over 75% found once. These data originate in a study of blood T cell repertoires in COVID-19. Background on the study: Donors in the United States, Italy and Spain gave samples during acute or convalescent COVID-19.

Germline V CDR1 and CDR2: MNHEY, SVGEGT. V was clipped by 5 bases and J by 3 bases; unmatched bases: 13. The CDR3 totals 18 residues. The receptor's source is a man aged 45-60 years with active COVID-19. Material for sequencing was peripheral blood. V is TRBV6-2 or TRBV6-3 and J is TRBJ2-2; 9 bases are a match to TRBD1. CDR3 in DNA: TGTGCCAGCAGTCAGGACAGGGGACGGTTGGGGGACACCGGGGAGCTGTTTTTT. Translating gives CASSQDRGRLGDTGELFF.